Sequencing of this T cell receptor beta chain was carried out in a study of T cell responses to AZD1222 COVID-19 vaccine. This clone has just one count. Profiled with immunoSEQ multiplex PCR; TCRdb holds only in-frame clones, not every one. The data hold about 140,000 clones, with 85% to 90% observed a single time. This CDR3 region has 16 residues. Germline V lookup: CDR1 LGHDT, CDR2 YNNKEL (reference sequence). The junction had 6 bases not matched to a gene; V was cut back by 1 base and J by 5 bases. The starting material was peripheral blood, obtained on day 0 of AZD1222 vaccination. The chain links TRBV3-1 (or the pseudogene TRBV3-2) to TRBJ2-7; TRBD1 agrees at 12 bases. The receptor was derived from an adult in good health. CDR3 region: CASSQGVGTGGNEQYF. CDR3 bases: TGTGCCAGCAGCCAAGGGGTTGGGACAGGGGGCAACGAGCAGTACTTC.